The present T cell receptor beta chain was sequenced within a study of blood T cells in healthy people across ages. This clonotype turned up a few times. Being one base from a much bigger clone, this may be a read error. The CDR3 covers 14 residues. Germline CDR1 and CDR2: SQVTM and ANQGSEA. With a J-beta primer mix and a sample-barcoded 5' primer, a second PCR ran about 7 to 11 cycles. TCRdb reprocessed the 5' RACE reads via MiXCR and lists one record per CDR3 protein. The table has 750,000 to 950,000 distinct CDR3 sequences, just under 30% seen once. This sample also belongs to another study, concerning T cells of mothers and their children.

This TCR came from a woman aged 40 to 55 in good health. The chain carries TRBV29-1 and TRBJ1-2; 12 nucleotides agree with TRBD1. The sequenced sample consisted of blood. The CDR3 nucleotides read TGCTGCGGGACAGGGGGCGTCGGTAACTATGGCTACACCTTC. Protein product: CCGTGGVGNYGYTF.